This T cell receptor beta chain derives from a study of shared clonotypes between healthy human individuals. Findings and limits, study-wide: Memory subsets generally showed smaller estimated richness than naive subsets did.

Donation came from healthy HIV-negative adults that had no recent acute infections or vaccinations. V was trimmed by 0 bases and J by 4 bases, leaving 14 bases between them. The CDR3 spans 16 residues. Germline values: CDR1 SGDLS, CDR2 YYNGEE. Note on this clone: Its specificity is unknown.

Clones were sequenced by immunoSEQ multiplex PCR, and TCRdb holds only the in-frame ones, with some missing. The sample consists of 850,000 to 1,200,000 clones, around 75% of them appearing once. V usage is TRBV9 and J usage is TRBJ2-1; D gene unclear. The sequencing input was memory CD4+ T cells sorted from blood. The subset is: CD45RA-negative fraction. This TCR was recovered from a man aged 18-30 years in good health. Here the CDR3 reads CASSVDGTKKYNEQFF. CDR3 DNA sequence: TGTGCCAGCAGCGTAGACGGTACGAAAAAATACAATGAGCAGTTCTTC.